Listed here are 4 T cell receptor beta chains from one sample, sequenced in a study of CD8+CD57+ T cells in acquired aplastic anemia. Patients included in sequencing had previously demonstrated CD8+CD57+ cell expansion by flow cytometry. The study profiled TCR beta VDJ and CDR3 using genomic DNA as template. TCRdb redid the calling of the reads with MiXCR, one entry per CDR3 protein. The repertoire holds a few hundred thousand distinct CDR3 sequences, with over 25% as singletons. Sequenced: sorted CD4+, CD8+, or CD8+CD57+ T cells (not recorded which) from PBMCs. The origin of the receptors is a human donor with aplastic anemia.

The chain combines TRBV20-1 with TRBJ1-2; D possibly corresponds to TRBD1 (6 bases). Germline V gives CDR1 DFQATT, CDR2 SNEGSKA (reference sequence). CDR3 size: 15 residues. Trimming left V 4 bases short and J 1 base short, with 16 bases between. CDR3 sequence (DNA): TGCAGTGCTACCCAGAGGGGGGGGTATAACTATGGCTACACCTTC. Its translation: CSATQRGGYNYGYTF.

This clonotype was counted a single time. No conserved phenylalanine or tryptophan is present at the end of the CDR3, so a read error is the likely explanation. This sequence joins TRBV7-3 and TRBJ1-6, with 10 bases that match TRBD1. The germline CDR1 and CDR2 sequences are SGHTA and FQGTGA. CDR3 length: 15 residues. The trim removed 5 bases at V and 10 bases at J, leaving 8 bases unmatched. CDR3 in amino acids: CASSLGTGEMSPLHS. CDR3 coding DNA: TGTGCCAGCAGCCTCGGGACAGGGGAAATGTCACCCCTCCACTCT.

There are a few counts of this clonotype. The chain uses TRBV10-3 and TRBJ2-7; possibly TRBD2 for D (7 bases). The CDR3 sequence is 12 residues long. In germline, CDR1 is ENHRY, CDR2 SYGVKD. Trimming shortened V by 8 bases and J by 1 base, and 9 bases separated the two germline ends. CDR3 DNA: TGTGCCATCGGGGGGGCGTCCTACGAGCAGTACTTC. It is translated as CAIGGASYEQYF.

The chain is built from TRBV2 and TRBJ1-1, with 7 bases identical to TRBD1. The germline V gene has CDR1 SNHLY and CDR2 FYNNEI. This CDR3 is built from 19 residues. Losses at the gene ends were 7 bases for V and 1 base for J; bases not matched to a gene: 21. The CDR3 DNA is TGTGCCAGCATCACGTTTTTGGGACAGACTTTCGGCACGAACACTGAAGCTTTCTTT. Residues: CASITFLGQTFGTNTEAFF.